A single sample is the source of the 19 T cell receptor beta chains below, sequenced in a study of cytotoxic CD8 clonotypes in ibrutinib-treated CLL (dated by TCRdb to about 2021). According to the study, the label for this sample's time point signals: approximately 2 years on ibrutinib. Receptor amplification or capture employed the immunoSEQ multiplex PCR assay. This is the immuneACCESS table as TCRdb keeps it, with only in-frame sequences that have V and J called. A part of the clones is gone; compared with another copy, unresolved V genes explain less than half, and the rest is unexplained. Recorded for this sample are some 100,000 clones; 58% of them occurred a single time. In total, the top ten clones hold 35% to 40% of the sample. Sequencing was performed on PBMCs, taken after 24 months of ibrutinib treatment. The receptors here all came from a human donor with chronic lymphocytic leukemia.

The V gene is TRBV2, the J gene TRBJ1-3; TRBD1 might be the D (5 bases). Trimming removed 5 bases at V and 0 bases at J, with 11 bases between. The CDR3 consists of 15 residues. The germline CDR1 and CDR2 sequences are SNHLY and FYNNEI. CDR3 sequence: CASSFQGLSGNTIYF. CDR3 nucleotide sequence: TGTGCCAGCAGTTTTCAGGGCCTCTCTGGAAACACCATATATTTT.

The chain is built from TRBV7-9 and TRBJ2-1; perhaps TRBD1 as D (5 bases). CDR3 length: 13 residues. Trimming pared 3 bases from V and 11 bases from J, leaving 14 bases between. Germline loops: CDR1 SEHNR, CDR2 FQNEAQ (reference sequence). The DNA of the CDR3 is TGTGCCAGCAGCTTTCCCCAGGGCACAAAGCAGTTCTTC. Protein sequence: CASSFPQGTKQFF.

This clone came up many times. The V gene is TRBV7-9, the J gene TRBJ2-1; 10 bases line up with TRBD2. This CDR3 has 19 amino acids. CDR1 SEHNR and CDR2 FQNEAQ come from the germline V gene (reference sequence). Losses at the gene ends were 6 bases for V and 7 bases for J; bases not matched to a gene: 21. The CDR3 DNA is TGTGCCAGCAGGGCATATGGTAGCGGGGGGTCGAGCGCGAGAAATGAGCAGTTCTTC. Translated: CASRAYGSGGSSARNEQFF.

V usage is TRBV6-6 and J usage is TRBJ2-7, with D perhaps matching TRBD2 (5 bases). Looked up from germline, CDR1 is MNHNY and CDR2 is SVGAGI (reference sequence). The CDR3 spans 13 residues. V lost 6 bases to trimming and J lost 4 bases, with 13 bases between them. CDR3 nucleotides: TGTGCCAGCAGCACCCCCCGACTATACGAGCAGTACTTC. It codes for CASSTPRLYEQYF.

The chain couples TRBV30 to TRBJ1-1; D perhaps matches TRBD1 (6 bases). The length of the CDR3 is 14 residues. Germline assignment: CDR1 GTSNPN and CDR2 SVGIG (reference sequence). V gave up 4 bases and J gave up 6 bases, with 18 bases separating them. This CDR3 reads CAWKSYRDGAEAFF. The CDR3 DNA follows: TGTGCCTGGAAATCTTACAGGGATGGGGCTGAAGCTTTCTTT.

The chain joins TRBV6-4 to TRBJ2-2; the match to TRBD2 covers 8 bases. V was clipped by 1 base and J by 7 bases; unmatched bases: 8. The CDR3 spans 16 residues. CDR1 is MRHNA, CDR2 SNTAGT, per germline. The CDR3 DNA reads TGTGCCAGCAGTGACTTTGCGGGGGGCCGCAGCGGGGAGCTGTTTTTT. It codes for CASSDFAGGRSGELFF.

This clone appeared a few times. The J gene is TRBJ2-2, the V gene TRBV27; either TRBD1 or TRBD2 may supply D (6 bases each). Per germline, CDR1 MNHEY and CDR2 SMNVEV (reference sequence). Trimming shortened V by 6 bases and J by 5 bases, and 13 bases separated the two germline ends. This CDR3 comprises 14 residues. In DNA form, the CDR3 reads TGTGCCAGCAGAGTGGGGGGCAGGACCGGGGAGCTGTTTTTT. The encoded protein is CASRVGGRTGELFF.

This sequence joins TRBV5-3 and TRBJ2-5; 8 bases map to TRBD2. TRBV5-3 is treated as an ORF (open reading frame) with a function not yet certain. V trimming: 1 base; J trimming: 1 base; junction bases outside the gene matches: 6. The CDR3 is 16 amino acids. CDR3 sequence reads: CARSLRRGGRQETQYF. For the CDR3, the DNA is TGTGCCAGAAGCTTGAGACGGGGGGGCCGCCAAGAGACCCAGTACTTC.

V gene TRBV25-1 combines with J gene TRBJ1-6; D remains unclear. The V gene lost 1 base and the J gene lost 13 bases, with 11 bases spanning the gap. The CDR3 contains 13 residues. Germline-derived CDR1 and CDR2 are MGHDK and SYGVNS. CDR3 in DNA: TGTGCCAGCAGTGAATCTGCCTTATCCCCCCTCCACTTT. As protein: CASSESALSPLHF. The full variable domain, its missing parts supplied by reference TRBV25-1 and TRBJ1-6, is EADIYQTPRYLVIGTGKKITLECSQTMGHDKMYWYQQDPGMELHLIHYSYGVNSTEKGDLSSESTVSRIRTEHFPLTLESARPSHTSQYLCASSESALSPLHFGNGTRLTVT.

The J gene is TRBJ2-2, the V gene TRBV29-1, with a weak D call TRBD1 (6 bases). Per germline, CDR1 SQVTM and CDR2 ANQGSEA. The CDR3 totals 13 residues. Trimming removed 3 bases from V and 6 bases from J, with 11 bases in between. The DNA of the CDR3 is TGCAGCGTTGATGATCAGGGGCCCGGGGAGCTGTTTTTT. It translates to CSVDDQGPGELFF.

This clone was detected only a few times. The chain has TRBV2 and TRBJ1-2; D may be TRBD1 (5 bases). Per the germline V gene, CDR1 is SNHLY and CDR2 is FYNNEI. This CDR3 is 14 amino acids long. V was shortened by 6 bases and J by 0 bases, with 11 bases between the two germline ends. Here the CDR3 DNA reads TGTGCCAGCAGGGAGGACACAGCTAACTATGGCTACACCTTC. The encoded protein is CASREDTANYGYTF.

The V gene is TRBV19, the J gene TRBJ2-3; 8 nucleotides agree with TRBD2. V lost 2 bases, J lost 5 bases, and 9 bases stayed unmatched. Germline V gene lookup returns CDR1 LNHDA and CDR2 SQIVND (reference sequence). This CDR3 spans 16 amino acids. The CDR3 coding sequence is TGTGCCAGTAGTATAACGTGGTCTAGCGGGCGAGATACGCAGTATTTT. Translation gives CASSITWSSGRDTQYF.

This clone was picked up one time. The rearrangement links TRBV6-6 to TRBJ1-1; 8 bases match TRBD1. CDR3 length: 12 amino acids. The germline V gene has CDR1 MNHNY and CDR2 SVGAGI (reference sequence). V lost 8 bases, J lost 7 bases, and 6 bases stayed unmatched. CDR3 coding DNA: TGTGCCAGCCTCCAGGGGGCAGGTGAAGCTTTCTTT. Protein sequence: CASLQGAGEAFF.

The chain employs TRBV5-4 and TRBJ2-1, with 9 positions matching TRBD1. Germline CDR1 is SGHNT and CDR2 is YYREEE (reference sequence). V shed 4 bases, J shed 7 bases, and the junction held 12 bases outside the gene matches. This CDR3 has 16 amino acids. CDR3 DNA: TGTGCCAGCAGCCAGAACAGGGGGCTAAATTGGAATGAGCAGTTCTTC. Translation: CASSQNRGLNWNEQFF.

The CDR3 is CASSSPTTVYSNQPQHF. The CDR3 DNA sequence: TGTGCCAGCAGCTCACCCACCACCGTCTATAGCAATCAGCCCCAGCATTTT. The genes are TRBV7-9 and TRBJ1-5, with D unclear. V was shortened by 4 bases and J by 0 bases, with 16 bases between the two germline ends. The CDR3 contains 17 residues. CDR1 is SEHNR, CDR2 FQNEAQ, per germline (reference sequence).

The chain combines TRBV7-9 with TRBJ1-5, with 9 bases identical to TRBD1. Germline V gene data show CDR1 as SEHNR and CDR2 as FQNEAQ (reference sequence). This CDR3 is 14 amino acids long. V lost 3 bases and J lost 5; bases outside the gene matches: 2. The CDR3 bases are TGTGCCAGCAGCTTGGGACAGGGTTATCAGCCCCAGCATTTT. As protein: CASSLGQGYQPQHF.

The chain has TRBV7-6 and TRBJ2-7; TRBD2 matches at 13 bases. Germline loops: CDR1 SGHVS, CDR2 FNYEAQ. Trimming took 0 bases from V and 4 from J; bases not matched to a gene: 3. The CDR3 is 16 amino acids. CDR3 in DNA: TGTGCCAGCAGCTTAGCAACTAGCGGGGGGGCATACGAGCAGTACTTC. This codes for CASSLATSGGAYEQYF.

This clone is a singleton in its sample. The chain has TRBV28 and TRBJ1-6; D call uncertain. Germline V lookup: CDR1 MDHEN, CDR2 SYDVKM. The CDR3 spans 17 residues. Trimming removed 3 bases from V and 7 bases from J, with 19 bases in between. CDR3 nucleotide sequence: TGTGCCAGCAGTTTGACGTTGGCCGGAGTTTCGAATTCACCCCTCCACTTT. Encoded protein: CASSLTLAGVSNSPLHF. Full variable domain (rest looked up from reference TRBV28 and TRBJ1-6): DVKVTQSSRYLVKRTGEKVFLECVQDMDHENMFWYRQDPGLGLRLIYFSYDVKMKEKGDIPEGYSVSREKKERFSLILESASTNQTSMYLCASSLTLAGVSNSPLHFGNGTRLTVT.

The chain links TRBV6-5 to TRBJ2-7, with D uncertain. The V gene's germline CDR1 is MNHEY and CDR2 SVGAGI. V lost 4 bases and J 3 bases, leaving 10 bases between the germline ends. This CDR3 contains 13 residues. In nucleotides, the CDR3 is TGTGCCAGCAGTTCCGGAAGGCGCTACGAGCAGTACTTC. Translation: CASSSGRRYEQYF.